This T cell receptor (beta chain) was profiled in a study of CD8+CD57+ T cells in acquired aplastic anemia. This clonotype was counted many times. Its matching antigen is unknown. CDR3 length equals 15 residues. Germline V gene data show CDR1 as MGHRA and CDR2 as YSYEKL. Trimming pared 1 base from V and 0 bases from J, leaving 7 bases between. Overall study results and limits: Both patients and controls carried the same twenty-nine CD8+ CDR3 sequences.

CDR3 and TCR beta VDJ profiling relied on genomic DNA as the template. TCRdb fed the reads into MiXCR, producing one record per CDR3 protein. The sample has about 81,000 distinct CDR3 sequences, under 50% seen once. This sequence was found in a human donor in good health, serving as a control. The sequenced material came from sorted CD4+, CD8+, or CD8+CD57+ T cells (not recorded which) from PBMCs. The J gene is TRBJ1-3, the V gene TRBV4-1; no definite D call. CDR3 in DNA: TGCGCCAGCAGCCAAGGGGAGTACTCTGGAAACACCATATATTTT. Its protein product is CASSQGEYSGNTIYF.